This T cell receptor (beta chain) derives from a study of long-term antiretroviral therapy in people with HIV (dated by TCRdb to 2021 to 2024). About the full investigation: The earliest samples were collected approximately a decade before the 2015 WHO recommendation for immediate ART, a period when ART was typically delayed until CD4 counts fell. A retrospective serial study tested whether ART initiation and durable HIV suppression were associated with changes in peripheral blood TRB repertoire composition and diversity. A total of some 200 cryopreserved PBMC samples came from around 30 adults with confirmed HIV infection and were collected serially over a mean of about six years (range 1-12). Of the 30 participants with HIV, about a dozen were female. No cross-contamination during QIAcube processing turned up in test extractions that ran a monoclonal T-cell line alongside 25 to 35 polyclonal samples. Broad study findings and their caveats: Because pre-ART samples had limited cell numbers, profiling was done on unsorted PBMC rather than on sorted CD4+ and CD8+ T cells. Samples dated from the mid-2000s to the late 2010s, and the ART regimens used may be less effective than current ones. Owing to limited PBMC availability, only the TCR beta chain was sequenced, without alpha chain pairing. CDR3 length ranges in HIV repertoires were narrower than in controls, and network structure suggested an antigen-experienced repertoire with only a slight naive shift after ART. Expanded TRB clones identified before ART initiation dominated the repertoire across all time points, though the dominance fluctuated and decreased in many PLHIV after ART. Inferences about post-ART repertoire changes were limited because no data were available on ART adherence, viral resistance or therapy changes. Starting ART was linked to a significant rise in TRB diversity, yet even after long-term ART the diversity remained significantly lower than in transplant donor controls.

Its CDR3 holds 15 amino acids, cysteine through phenylalanine. The retained sequence is limited to the CDR3, 45 bases, with the frame set at the first base. Deletion took 5 bases off V and 0 bases off J, with a span of 13 bases between the germline ends. CDR1 and CDR2 are drawn from the germline V gene (reference sequence): SEHNR, FQNEAQ. The sample holds a few counts of this clone. The clone's antigen remains unknown. Base qualities were left out, and no much larger clone turns up one base away. Sequencing of the TRB variable region was done with the immunoSEQ hsTCRB v3.0 assay at survey level resolution. A depth of about 40,000-50,000 T-cell genomes per sample was targeted for TRB sequencing. Pooled TRB libraries were sequenced on an Illumina MiSeq with a v3 150-cycle kit. On the study's bioinformatics: Repertoire analysis was run in R within a reproducible Nextflow workflow that covered QC, data transformation and analysis. LymphoSeq2, an R package for exploring AIRR-Seq data, was used to implement the custom analyses. Several samples yielding fewer than 5000 total TRB sequences were excluded, leaving around 190 analyzed HIV repertoires. Among the 200 or so HIV repertoires that were kept, approximately 61 were collected before ART initiation and about 130 were collected after ART initiation. Repertoires were downsampled to 5000 TRB nucleotide sequences, and summary statistics were averaged over 100 downsampling iterations. The analysis kept only TRB sequences whose CDR3 regions were at least seven amino acids long. Two measures captured diversity: a Shannon entropy-derived clonality score and the Gini coefficient. In the repertoire networks, any two of the top 5000 CDR3 amino acid sequences were connected whenever the two sequences differed by an edit distance of one. For TRB CDR3 amino acid sequences, GLIPH2 was used to predict antigen specificity groups and MHC restriction. CDR3 amino acid sequences were matched against VDJdb and McPAS-TCR to flag known CMV, EBV, HIV or tissue antigen associations. Pre-ART, post-ART and control groups were compared with Wilcoxon signed-rank tests and Holm-Bonferroni correction. TCRdb retrieved this table from immuneACCESS and kept in-frame rearrangements only. Not all clones are present; in checked studies, unresolved V genes account for under half, and no reason is known for the remainder. The DNA was the basis for D and trimming; V, J and clone size are from that table. The sample table contains 15,000 or so clones; only one count was recorded for less than 80% of them. Clones ranked in the top ten supply 13% of the sample.

To be included, a participant needed at least one PBMC sample from before ART initiation plus at least two post-ART samples. All participants with HIV were treated in the United States of America. Before DNA extraction, cryopreserved samples of about 0.95-11 million PBMC were thawed and then washed. At the time of the earliest PBMC sample for each participant with HIV, ages ranged from roughly 23 to 55 years. PBMC samples from each participant spanned 1-4 timepoints before ART initiation and 2-8 timepoints after ART initiation, with a median of 7 samples. Serial HIV viral load, CD4+ T-cell count, ART history and demographic data were obtained for every participant. Using a Qiagen kit on a QIAcube, genomic DNA was extracted from unsorted PBMC, with samples processed in batches of 12.

The sequence is built from TRBV7-9 and TRBJ2-5; the D gene is perhaps TRBD2, from 5 matching bases. The sequenced sample was unsorted PBMCs, obtained 3.1 to 3.3 years after starting antiretroviral therapy. This sequence originates from a woman in her forties with HIV. The nucleotide sequence reads TGTGCCAGCAGCCTTCAACCGGGGAACCAAGAGACCCAGTACTTC. This translates into CASSLQPGNQETQYF.